This TCR beta chain was captured in a study of blood T cell repertoires in COVID-19. Study as a whole: T cells, B-cell-depleted T cells, or PBMCs provided the cDNA or gDNA that served as material.

Per the study methods: Researchers report that nucleated cell counts were estimated from reference gene primer amplification. Measured with immunoSEQ multiplex PCR; TCRdb has only the in-frame clones, and not every one. The V and J calls and clone size are taken from that table; D and trimming were inferred from the DNA. The data hold approximately 150,000 clones, with about 90% observed a single time. Germline V gives CDR1 SGHDT, CDR2 YYEEEE. The CDR3 has 18 residues. V gave up 2 bases and J gave up 7 bases; unmatched junction bases: 13. All enrollees were roughly 18 to 95 years old and from 20 to 30 US areas. During the 2 weeks before they entered the study, exposed participants had met someone with a PCR-confirmed or clinician-diagnosed COVID-19 case.

The chain carries TRBV5-6 and TRBJ2-2; TRBD1 agrees at 11 bases. Specimen: PBMCs or T cells enriched from blood (not recorded which). This TCR derives from a woman between 35 and 50 years old who had been exposed to COVID-19. CDR3 in DNA: TGTGCCAGCAGCTTTGTAGTTGGGACAGGGGGAAGGATCGGGGAGCTGTTTTTT. Protein product: CASSFVVGTGGRIGELFF.